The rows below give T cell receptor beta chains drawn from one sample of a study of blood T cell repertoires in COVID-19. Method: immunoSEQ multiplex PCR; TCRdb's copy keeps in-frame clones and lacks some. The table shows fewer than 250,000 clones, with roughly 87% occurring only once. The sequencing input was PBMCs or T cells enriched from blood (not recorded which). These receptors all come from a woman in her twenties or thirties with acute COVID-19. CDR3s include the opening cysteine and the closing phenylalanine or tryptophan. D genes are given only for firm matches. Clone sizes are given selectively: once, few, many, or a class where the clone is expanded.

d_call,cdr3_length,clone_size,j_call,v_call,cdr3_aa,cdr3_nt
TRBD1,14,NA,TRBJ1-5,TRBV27,CASSVGTDNQPQHF,TGTGCCAGCAGTGTCGGGACAGACAATCAGCCCCAGCATTTT
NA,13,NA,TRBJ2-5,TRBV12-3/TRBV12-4,CASSLRLVETQYF,TGTGCCAGCAGTTTAAGGCTAGTGGAGACCCAGTACTTC
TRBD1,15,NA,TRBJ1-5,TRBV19,CASTEDRVSNQPQHF,TGTGCCAGTACCGAAGACAGGGTGAGCAATCAGCCCCAGCATTTT
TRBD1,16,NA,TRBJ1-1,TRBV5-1,CASSLRPGQRNTEAFF,TGCGCCAGCAGCTTAAGGCCGGGACAGAGAAACACTGAAGCTTTCTTT
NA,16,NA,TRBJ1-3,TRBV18,CASSGIGQISGNTIYF,TGTGCCAGCTCGGGGATTGGACAGATTTCTGGAAACACCATATATTTT
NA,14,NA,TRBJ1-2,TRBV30,CAWTPGWGGLGYTF,TGTGCCTGGACCCCCGGGTGGGGGGGCCTGGGCTACACCTTC
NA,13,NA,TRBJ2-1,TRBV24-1,CATSDREYNEQFF,TGTGCCACCAGTGACAGGGAATACAATGAGCAGTTCTTC
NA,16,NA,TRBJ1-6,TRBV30,CAWSVGAGPYNSPLHF,TGTGCCTGGAGTGTAGGGGCTGGCCCCTATAATTCACCCCTCCACTTT
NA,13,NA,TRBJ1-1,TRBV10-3,CAITVRSNTEAFF,TGTGCCATCACGGTCAGGTCTAACACTGAAGCTTTCTTT
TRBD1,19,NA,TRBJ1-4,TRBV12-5,CASGEIGTGGEGSNEKLFF,TGTGCTAGTGGTGAAATAGGGACAGGGGGAGAGGGGTCTAATGAAAAACTGTTTTTT
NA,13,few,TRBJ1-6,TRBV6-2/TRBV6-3,CASSYWERSPLHF,TGTGCCAGCAGTTACTGGGAGAGGTCACCCCTCCACTTT
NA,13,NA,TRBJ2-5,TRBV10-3,CAISEAGQETQYF,TGTGCCATCAGTGAGGCGGGCCAAGAGACCCAGTACTTC
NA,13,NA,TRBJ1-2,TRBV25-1,CASSSPVNYGYTF,TGTGCCAGCAGTAGTCCAGTCAACTATGGCTACACCTTC
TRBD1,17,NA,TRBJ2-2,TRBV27,CASSLSVGQGNTGELFF,TGTGCCAGCAGTTTATCCGTGGGACAGGGGAACACCGGGGAGCTGTTTTTT
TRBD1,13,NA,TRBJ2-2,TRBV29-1,CSAQTGTDGELFF,TGCAGCGCCCAGACAGGGACCGACGGGGAGCTGTTTTTT
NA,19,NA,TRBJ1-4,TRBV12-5,CASGLAYRAGFLGNEKLFF,TGTGCTAGTGGTTTGGCGTACAGGGCAGGGTTTTTGGGTAATGAAAAACTGTTTTTT
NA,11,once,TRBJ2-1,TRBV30,CAWSHGNEQFF,TGTGCCTGGTCCCACGGTAATGAGCAGTTCTTC
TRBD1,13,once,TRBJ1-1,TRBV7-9,CASSMGQGAEAFF,TGTGCCAGCAGCATGGGACAGGGCGCTGAAGCTTTCTTT
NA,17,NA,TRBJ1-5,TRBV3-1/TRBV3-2,CASSQDPGQLGNQPQHF,TGTGCCAGCAGCCAAGATCCCGGACAGTTGGGTAATCAGCCCCAGCATTTT
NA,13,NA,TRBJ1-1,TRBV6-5,CASSYRRFTEAFF,TGTGCCAGCAGTTATCGGCGGTTTACTGAAGCTTTCTTT
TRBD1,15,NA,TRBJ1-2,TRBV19,CASGPTNRGYYGYTF,TGTGCCAGTGGACCGACAAACAGGGGGTACTATGGCTACACCTTC
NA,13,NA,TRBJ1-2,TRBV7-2,CASSSFGFYGYTF,TGTGCCAGCAGCTCATTCGGGTTTTATGGCTACACCTTC
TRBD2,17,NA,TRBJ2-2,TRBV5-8,CASSARLAGANTGELFF,TGTGCCAGCAGCGCCCGACTAGCGGGGGCGAACACCGGGGAGCTGTTTTTT
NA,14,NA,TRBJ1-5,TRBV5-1,CASSPGTSYQPQHF,TGCGCCAGCAGCCCCGGGACTTCATATCAGCCCCAGCATTTT
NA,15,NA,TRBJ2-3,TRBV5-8,CASSLGGPGTDTQYF,TGTGCCAGCAGCTTGGGGGGGCCCGGCACAGATACGCAGTATTTT
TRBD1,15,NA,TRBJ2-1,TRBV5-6,CASSLKGQGVYEQFF,TGTGCCAGCAGCTTGAAGGGACAGGGGGTCTATGAGCAGTTCTTC
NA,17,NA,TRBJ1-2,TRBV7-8,CASSSGTYTAPNYGYTF,TGTGCCAGCAGCTCCGGGACTTACACGGCCCCTAACTATGGCTACACCTTC
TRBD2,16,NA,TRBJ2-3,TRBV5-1,CASSGVLAGGPDTQYF,TGCGCCAGCAGCGGAGTCTTAGCGGGGGGGCCAGATACGCAGTATTTT
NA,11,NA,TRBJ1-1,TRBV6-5,CGLLMNTEAFF,TGTGGACTTTTGATGAACACTGAAGCTTTCTTT
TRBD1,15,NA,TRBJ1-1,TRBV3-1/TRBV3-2,CASSQDQEGAAEAFF,TGTGCCAGCAGCCAAGATCAAGAGGGGGCGGCTGAAGCTTTCTTT
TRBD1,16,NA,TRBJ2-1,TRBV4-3,CASSQADRGFGNEQFF,TGCGCCAGCAGCCAAGCTGACAGGGGGTTTGGCAATGAGCAGTTCTTC
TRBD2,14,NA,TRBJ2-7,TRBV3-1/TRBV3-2,CASSQDAGGLEQYF,TGTGCCAGCAGCCAAGACGCGGGGGGACTCGAGCAGTACTTC
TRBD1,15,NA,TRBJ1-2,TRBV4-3,CASSQNPGGADGYTF,TGCGCCAGCAGCCAAAACCCAGGGGGCGCAGATGGCTACACCTTC
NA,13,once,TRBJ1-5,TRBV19,CASKGVSNQPQHF,TGTGCCAGTAAAGGGGTGAGCAATCAGCCCCAGCATTTT
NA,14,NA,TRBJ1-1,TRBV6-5,CASSYVDGATEAFF,TGTGCCAGCAGTTACGTCGATGGGGCCACTGAAGCTTTCTTT
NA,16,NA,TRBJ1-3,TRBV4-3,CASSPSRGASGNTIYF,TGCGCCAGCAGCCCGTCCCGTGGGGCCTCTGGAAACACCATATATTTT
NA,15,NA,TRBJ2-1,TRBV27,CASSFLGDSYNEQFF,TGTGCCAGCAGTTTCCTGGGAGACTCCTACAATGAGCAGTTCTTC
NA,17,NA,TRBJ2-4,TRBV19,CASRPRSRALAKNIQYF,TGTGCCAGCAGACCCCGGAGCAGGGCACTTGCCAAAAACATTCAGTACTTC
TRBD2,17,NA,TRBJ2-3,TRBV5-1,CASSLRSRDYRRDTQYF,TGCGCCAGCAGCTTGAGGAGTCGGGACTATCGTCGTGATACGCAGTATTTT
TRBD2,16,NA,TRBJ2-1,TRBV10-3,CAISESLAGEYNEQFF,TGTGCCATCAGTGAAAGTCTAGCGGGGGAATACAATGAGCAGTTCTTC
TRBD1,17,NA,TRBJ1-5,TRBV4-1,CASSPGQGDYSNQPQHF,TGCGCCAGCAGCCCCGGGCAGGGGGATTATAGCAATCAGCCCCAGCATTTT
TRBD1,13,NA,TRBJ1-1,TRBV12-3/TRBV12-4,CASTRQGYTEAFF,TGTGCCAGCACCAGACAGGGGTACACTGAAGCTTTCTTT